This is a list of T cell receptor beta chains from one sample in a study of cytomegalovirus exposure and HLA in healthy donors. Some clones are missing from TCRdb's copy, which holds only in-frame ones; the method was immunoSEQ multiplex PCR. The sample contains more than 95,000 clones, over 60% of which appear only once. The material sequenced was PBMCs. These receptors were obtained from a female donor in good health and CMV-seronegative. Both conserved end residues are part of each CDR3. Fields, in order: clone size, V gene, J gene, D gene, CDR3 DNA, CDR3 protein. The D gene is left open where the match is weak. The listing skips clone size in some rows; elsewhere it reads once, few, many or a size class.

clone size: .; V gene: TRBV12-1; J gene: TRBJ1-3; D gene: .; CDR3 DNA: TGTGCCAGGCCGGATCAGGGGCCTTACTCTGGAAACACCATATATTTT; CDR3 protein: CARPDQGPYSGNTIYF
clone size: few; V gene: TRBV28; J gene: TRBJ1-5; D gene: .; CDR3 DNA: TGTGCCAGCAGTTCAGGCGGGTCCCAGCATTTT; CDR3 protein: CASSSGGSQHF
clone size: .; V gene: TRBV2; J gene: TRBJ2-1; D gene: .; CDR3 DNA: TGTGCCAGCAGCCTGACAGCCTACAATGAGCAGTTCTTC; CDR3 protein: CASSLTAYNEQFF
clone size: .; V gene: TRBV9; J gene: TRBJ2-1; D gene: TRBD1; CDR3 DNA: TGTGCCAGCAGCCGTCAAATAAGGACAGGCCAAAATGAGCAGTTCTTC; CDR3 protein: CASSRQIRTGQNEQFF
clone size: .; V gene: TRBV4-2; J gene: TRBJ2-5; D gene: .; CDR3 DNA: TGTGCCAGCAGCCAAGATGGCGGACAGTACCAAGAGACCCAGTACTTC; CDR3 protein: CASSQDGGQYQETQYF
clone size: .; V gene: TRBV7-6; J gene: TRBJ2-7; D gene: .; CDR3 DNA: TGTGCCAGCAGCTTAGGACACCGCTACGAGCAGTACTTC; CDR3 protein: CASSLGHRYEQYF
clone size: .; V gene: TRBV9; J gene: TRBJ1-4; D gene: .; CDR3 DNA: TGTGCCAGCAGCGTGACGGGTGGCGAGGAAAAACTGTTTTTT; CDR3 protein: CASSVTGGEEKLFF
clone size: .; V gene: TRBV5-1; J gene: TRBJ2-3; D gene: TRBD2; CDR3 DNA: TGCGCCAGCAGCTTTACTAGCGGGGTGAGCACAGATACGCAGTATTTT; CDR3 protein: CASSFTSGVSTDTQYF
clone size: .; V gene: TRBV6-1; J gene: TRBJ1-6; D gene: TRBD1; CDR3 DNA: TGTGCCAGCACGAGGACAGGGGCCTCACCCCTCCACTTT; CDR3 protein: CASTRTGASPLHF
clone size: .; V gene: TRBV6-5; J gene: TRBJ2-7; D gene: TRBD2; CDR3 DNA: TGTGCCAGCAGCAGCACTAGCGGGAGTGTCCACGAGCAGTACTTC; CDR3 protein: CASSSTSGSVHEQYF
clone size: .; V gene: TRBV14; J gene: TRBJ2-7; D gene: TRBD2; CDR3 DNA: TGTGCCAGCAGCCTTAGCGGGGGGCCTTCCTCCTACGAGCAGTACTTC; CDR3 protein: CASSLSGGPSSYEQYF
clone size: .; V gene: TRBV5-5; J gene: TRBJ2-1; D gene: TRBD2; CDR3 DNA: TGTGCCAGCAGTTATAGCGGGAGTTACAATGAGCAGTTCTTC; CDR3 protein: CASSYSGSYNEQFF
clone size: .; V gene: TRBV19; J gene: TRBJ1-1; D gene: .; CDR3 DNA: TGTGCCAGTCAGAAGGGCAGCTTCGGACTTTCCGAAGCTTTCTTT; CDR3 protein: CASQKGSFGLSEAFF
clone size: .; V gene: TRBV2; J gene: TRBJ2-7; D gene: TRBD1; CDR3 DNA: TGTGCCAGCAGCCCGGGACAGGGGTCCAACGAGCAGTACTTC; CDR3 protein: CASSPGQGSNEQYF
clone size: few; V gene: TRBV18; J gene: TRBJ1-3; D gene: TRBD1; CDR3 DNA: TGTGCCAGCTCATCCAGACAGGGCGTCGACACCATATATTTT; CDR3 protein: CASSSRQGVDTIYF
clone size: .; V gene: TRBV27; J gene: TRBJ1-6; D gene: .; CDR3 DNA: TGTGCCAGCAGTCCTTCCACAAGATATAATTCACCCCTCCACTTT; CDR3 protein: CASSPSTRYNSPLHF
clone size: .; V gene: TRBV28; J gene: TRBJ2-7; D gene: .; CDR3 DNA: TGTGCCAGCAGTTTGGGGGGTCCCTACGAGCAGTACTTC; CDR3 protein: CASSLGGPYEQYF
clone size: .; V gene: TRBV6-6; J gene: TRBJ1-4; D gene: .; CDR3 DNA: TGTGCCGCCCCGTTAACGGTCGGGACAACTCGTGAAAAACTGTTTTTT; CDR3 protein: CAAPLTVGTTREKLFF
clone size: .; V gene: TRBV7-9; J gene: TRBJ1-6; D gene: .; CDR3 DNA: TGTGCCAGCAGCTTAAGTAGCCGATCACCCCTCCACTTT; CDR3 protein: CASSLSSRSPLHF
clone size: .; V gene: TRBV19; J gene: TRBJ1-1; D gene: .; CDR3 DNA: TGTGCCAGTAGTATAAGTCGTTCCGGGAACACTGAAGCTTTCTTT; CDR3 protein: CASSISRSGNTEAFF
clone size: .; V gene: TRBV9; J gene: TRBJ2-2; D gene: .; CDR3 DNA: TGTGCCAGCAGCGTAGTATCGGGCACCGGGGAGCTGTTTTTT; CDR3 protein: CASSVVSGTGELFF
clone size: .; V gene: TRBV2; J gene: TRBJ2-6; D gene: .; CDR3 DNA: TGTGCCAGTAGGAGGTCTGGGGCCAACGTCCTGACTTTC; CDR3 protein: CASRRSGANVLTF
clone size: once; V gene: TRBV25-1; J gene: TRBJ1-1; D gene: .; CDR3 DNA: TGTGCCAGCAGTGACAGGGTAAACACTGAAGCTTTCTTT; CDR3 protein: CASSDRVNTEAFF
clone size: .; V gene: TRBV6-1; J gene: TRBJ1-5; D gene: .; CDR3 DNA: TGTGCCAGCAGGGCCGGCAATCAGCCCCAGCATTTT; CDR3 protein: CASRAGNQPQHF
clone size: .; V gene: TRBV7-3; J gene: TRBJ1-3; D gene: TRBD1; CDR3 DNA: TGTGCCAGCAGCTTAAACCAGGGGGAGTCGGGAAACACCATATATTTT; CDR3 protein: CASSLNQGESGNTIYF
clone size: .; V gene: TRBV11-2; J gene: TRBJ2-7; D gene: TRBD2; CDR3 DNA: TGTGCCAGCAGCATGGGGAGTAGCGGGGGAACCTCCTACGAGCAGTACTTC; CDR3 protein: CASSMGSSGGTSYEQYF
clone size: .; V gene: TRBV5-1; J gene: TRBJ1-1; D gene: .; CDR3 DNA: TGCGCCAGCAGCTTGGTGGGCAGGAACACTGAAGCTTTCTTT; CDR3 protein: CASSLVGRNTEAFF
clone size: .; V gene: TRBV6-1; J gene: TRBJ1-6; D gene: .; CDR3 DNA: TGTGCCAGCAGTCGGGCTGGCAGGGGTGATTCACCCCTCCACTTT; CDR3 protein: CASSRAGRGDSPLHF
clone size: .; V gene: TRBV15; J gene: TRBJ1-2; D gene: .; CDR3 DNA: TGTGCCACCAGCAGAGATCGACAGGACAACTATGGCTACACCTTC; CDR3 protein: CATSRDRQDNYGYTF
clone size: few; V gene: TRBV5-1; J gene: TRBJ1-4; D gene: TRBD1; CDR3 DNA: TGCGCCAGCAGCTTCTCGACAGGGGTTAATGAAAAACTGTTTTTT; CDR3 protein: CASSFSTGVNEKLFF
clone size: .; V gene: TRBV5-6; J gene: TRBJ2-6; D gene: TRBD1; CDR3 DNA: TGTGCCAGCAGCTACCGGGACAGGGGTGGCAACGTCCTGACTTTC; CDR3 protein: CASSYRDRGGNVLTF
clone size: .; V gene: TRBV28; J gene: TRBJ2-5; D gene: TRBD2; CDR3 DNA: TGTGCCAGTAAATCGAAGCGGGAGGCTCCAATGCGGGAGACCCAGTACTTC; CDR3 protein: CASKSKREAPMRETQYF
clone size: .; V gene: TRBV2; J gene: TRBJ2-2; D gene: TRBD2; CDR3 DNA: TGTGCCAGCAGGGCCCGCATATGGACTAGCGGGTTGGCGAACACCGGGGAGCTGTTTTTT; CDR3 protein: CASRARIWTSGLANTGELFF
clone size: .; V gene: TRBV29-1; J gene: TRBJ2-1; D gene: TRBD2; CDR3 DNA: TGCAGCGTTGCGGCTAGCGGGGGGGCAGGGGGGTTCCACGGGGAGCAGTTCTTC; CDR3 protein: CSVAASGGAGGFHGEQFF
clone size: .; V gene: TRBV10-3; J gene: TRBJ1-1; D gene: TRBD1; CDR3 DNA: TGTGCCATCAGCCGACAGGGAAAGAACACTGAAGCTTTCTTT; CDR3 protein: CAISRQGKNTEAFF
clone size: .; V gene: TRBV1; J gene: TRBJ1-2; D gene: .; CDR3 DNA: TGCACCAGCAGCCAAGAGGAGGGTAGGGACTATGGCTACACCTTC; CDR3 protein: CTSSQEEGRDYGYTF